A selection of T cell receptor beta chains follows, all from one sample in a study of blood T cell repertoires in COVID-19. Method: immunoSEQ multiplex PCR; TCRdb's copy keeps in-frame clones and lacks some. The sample has over 150,000 clones, 76% seen once. Sequencing was carried out using peripheral blood. All receptors derive from a woman older than 75 with acute or convalescent COVID-19. Each CDR3 is given with its conserved first and last residue. D genes are given only for firm matches. Not every row has a clone size; where given, it reads once, few, many or a size class.

D | length | J | size | V | CDR3 | DNA
- | 15 | TRBJ2-5 | many | TRBV6-1 | CASSEPQSYQETQYF | TGTGCCAGCAGTGAACCACAGTCGTACCAAGAGACCCAGTACTTC
- | 13 | TRBJ1-5 | - | TRBV11-2 | CASSLEADQPQHF | TGTGCCAGCAGCTTAGAAGCGGATCAGCCCCAGCATTTT
- | 13 | TRBJ1-1 | - | TRBV18 | CASSPRTDTEAFF | TGTGCCAGCTCACCAAGAACGGACACTGAAGCTTTCTTT
TRBD1 | 13 | TRBJ1-2 | - | TRBV10-3 | CAISKDRGGGYTF | TGTGCCATCAGTAAGGACAGGGGAGGCGGCTACACCTTC
- | 13 | TRBJ2-1 | once | TRBV30 | CAWSLWGGREQFF | TGTGCCTGGAGTCTCTGGGGGGGGCGTGAGCAGTTCTTC
TRBD1 | 12 | TRBJ1-1 | few | TRBV7-2 | CASSTRTGKAFF | TGTGCCAGCAGCACCCGGACAGGAAAGGCTTTCTTT
- | 14 | TRBJ2-7 | - | TRBV7-9 | CASSLAGTPDEQYF | TGTGCCAGCAGCTTAGCCGGGACTCCTGACGAGCAGTACTTC
TRBD2 | 17 | TRBJ2-1 | - | TRBV2 | CASSEFLAGDIVGEQFF | TGTGCCAGCAGTGAATTCTTAGCGGGAGATATCGTTGGTGAGCAGTTCTTC
- | 15 | TRBJ2-1 | once | TRBV5-1 | CASTVTRTSYNEQFF | TGCGCCAGCACCGTCACTAGAACCTCCTACAATGAGCAGTTCTTC
- | 12 | TRBJ2-1 | many | TRBV10-3 | CATRGQNNEQFF | TGTGCCACGAGAGGACAGAACAATGAGCAGTTCTTC
- | 21 | TRBJ1-3 | - | TRBV10-3 | CAISDRIRDSHFGRSGNTIYF | TGTGCCATCAGTGACCGGATCAGGGACTCCCATTTTGGACGCTCTGGAAACACCATATATTTT
TRBD1 | 13 | TRBJ1-5 | - | TRBV30 | CAWSKEAQGAQHF | TGTGCCTGGAGTAAGGAGGCTCAGGGGGCCCAGCATTTT
- | 15 | TRBJ1-6 | - | TRBV4-1 | CASSQEEGRNSPLHF | TGCGCCAGCAGCCAAGAAGAGGGTAGAAACTCACCCCTCCACTTT
TRBD2 | 14 | TRBJ2-7 | - | TRBV5-1 | CASSTASGSYEQYF | TGCGCCAGCAGCACAGCTAGCGGGAGCTACGAGCAGTACTTC
- | 15 | TRBJ1-3 | - | TRBV7-6 | CASSESRYPGNTIYF | TGTGCCAGCAGCGAAAGTCGGTATCCTGGAAACACCATATATTTT
- | 15 | TRBJ2-3 | - | TRBV3-1/TRBV3-2 | CASSQGTGFTDTQYF | TGTGCCAGCAGCCAAGGCACAGGGTTCACAGATACGCAGTATTTT
- | 14 | TRBJ1-5 | - | TRBV19 | CASSTIQGNQPQHF | TGTGCCAGTAGTACCATACAGGGTAATCAGCCCCAGCATTTT
TRBD1 | 13 | TRBJ1-2 | once | TRBV29-1 | CSVDDRGKYGYTF | TGCAGCGTGGATGACAGGGGCAAGTATGGCTACACCTTC
- | 13 | TRBJ2-5 | once | TRBV18 | CASSPVGAETQYF | TGTGCCAGCTCACCAGTAGGGGCGGAGACCCAGTACTTC
- | 16 | TRBJ2-3 | - | TRBV24-1 | CATSDPRPGRTDTQYF | TGTGCCACCAGTGACCCCCGTCCAGGCCGCACAGATACGCAGTATTTT
- | 12 | TRBJ1-2 | few | TRBV6-1 | CASSDPGNGYTF | TGTGCCAGCAGTGACCCAGGGAATGGCTACACCTTC
TRBD1 | 13 | TRBJ1-5 | - | TRBV24-1 | CATRTGAKEPQHF | TGTGCCACCAGGACAGGGGCTAAGGAGCCCCAGCATTTT
TRBD2 | 15 | TRBJ2-1 | - | TRBV10-3 | CAIRNAGGLLDEQFF | TGTGCCATCAGGAATGCGGGGGGGCTTTTGGATGAGCAGTTCTTC
TRBD2 | 14 | TRBJ2-1 | - | TRBV5-5 | CASSLSGGSDEQFF | TGTGCCAGCAGCTTAAGCGGGGGTTCAGATGAGCAGTTCTTC
TRBD2 | 16 | TRBJ2-1 | - | TRBV14 | CASSPLAGRGYNEQFF | TGTGCCAGCAGCCCGCTAGCGGGAAGAGGGTACAATGAGCAGTTCTTC
TRBD1 | 15 | TRBJ2-1 | - | TRBV14 | CASSDPGQGLDEQFF | TGTGCCAGCAGCGATCCGGGACAGGGTCTCGATGAGCAGTTCTTC
- | 16 | TRBJ2-6 | - | TRBV7-2 | CASSPPGISGANVLTF | TGTGCCAGCAGCCCCCCGGGGATCAGTGGGGCCAACGTCCTGACTTTC
TRBD1 | 14 | TRBJ2-7 | - | TRBV5-1 | CASSLLTGVNEQYF | TGCGCCAGCAGCTTACTGACAGGGGTCAACGAGCAGTACTTC
TRBD1 | 16 | TRBJ1-5 | - | TRBV18 | CASSPYGTGDNQPQHF | TGTGCCAGCTCACCTTACGGGACAGGGGACAATCAGCCCCAGCATTTT
TRBD1 | 16 | TRBJ1-6 | - | TRBV30 | CAWHGQGDSYNSPLHF | TGTGCCTGGCACGGACAGGGTGACTCCTATAATTCACCCCTCCACTTT